The entry below gives a single T cell receptor beta chain sequence along with its context. This specimen belongs to a study of blood T cell repertoires in COVID-19. As originally analysed: Quantification of nucleated cells was approximated via reference gene primer amplification. Profiling relied on immunoSEQ multiplex PCR, and the TCRdb table lists in-frame clones only, not all of them. That table furnishes V, J and clone size, whereas the DNA furnished D and trimming. The sample holds about 100,000 clones, around 87% seen once. The CDR3 contains 14 residues. Per germline, CDR1 SEHNR and CDR2 FQNEAQ (reference sequence). Trimming removed 4 bases from V and 5 bases from J; junction bases left unmatched: 6.

The TCR sequence derives from a woman aged 25 to 45 with acute or convalescent COVID-19. The sequencing input was peripheral blood. The chain links TRBV7-9 to TRBJ1-1; 8 bases align to TRBD1. As DNA, the CDR3 is TGTGCCAGCAGCTCAGGGGGCTTTCTTACTGAAGCTTTCTTT. Protein product: CASSSGGFLTEAFF.